One and the same sample provided the 25 T cell receptor beta chains below, sequenced in a study of cytomegalovirus exposure and HLA in healthy donors. PCR was performed using 60 Vbeta and 13 Jbeta primers. Clones were read by immunoSEQ multiplex PCR, and TCRdb kept only the in-frame ones, dropping some. Of under 150,000 clones in the sample, about 80% were seen once. Input material: PBMCs. These receptors all stem from a human donor in good health.

This sequence joins TRBV7-9 and TRBJ2-1; 9 bases map to TRBD2. V was pared by 1 base and J by 0 bases, with 4 bases of the junction left unmatched. The germline CDR1 and CDR2 sequences are SEHNR and FQNEAQ (reference sequence). This CDR3 contains 17 residues. CDR3 DNA sequence: TGTGCCAGCAGCTTAGAGTCGGGACTAGCCTCCTACAATGAGCAGTTCTTC. This gives the protein CASSLESGLASYNEQFF.

V gene TRBV29-1 combines with J gene TRBJ2-1, with D possibly TRBD2 on 5 matching bases. The CDR3 has 16 amino acids. The germline CDR1 and CDR2 sequences are SQVTM and ANQGSEA. The V end was cut by 4 bases, the J end by 9 bases, with 25 bases between. The CDR3 nucleotides read TGCAGCGTTGTGTTGGGCGGGTCTCTGGGCCCAAGTGAGCAGTTCTTC. Amino acids: CSVVLGGSLGPSEQFF.

The chain combines TRBV7-9 with TRBJ2-7, with D hard to call. V shed 0 bases and J shed 0 bases, with 6 bases lying between them. Germline V gene data show CDR1 as SEHNR and CDR2 as FQNEAQ (reference sequence). This CDR3 region has 14 residues. CDR3 region: CASSLARSSYEQYF. The CDR3 region has the DNA TGTGCCAGCAGCTTAGCGCGGAGCTCCTACGAGCAGTACTTC. The full variable domain, completed using reference TRBV7-9 and TRBJ2-7, is DTGVSQNPRHKITKRGQNVTFRCDPISEHNRLYWYRQTLGQGPEFLTYFQNEAQLEKSRLLSDRFSAERPKGSFSTLEIQRTEQGDSAMYLCASSLARSSYEQYFGPGTRLTVT.

This chain links TRBV6-6 with TRBJ1-1; 7 bases are a match to TRBD1. Germline-derived CDR1 and CDR2 are MNHNY and SVGAGI (reference sequence). The CDR3 covers 15 residues. With V trimmed by 7 bases and J by 4 bases, 12 bases remained unmatched. The CDR3 nucleotides are TGTGCCAGCACCGCGACAGGGTCCAGATCCACTGAAGCTTTCTTT. Its translation is CASTATGSRSTEAFF.

V and J are TRBV7-2 and TRBJ2-1; 12 nucleotides agree with TRBD2. The junction had 5 bases not matched to a gene; V was cut back by 0 bases and J by 8 bases. Germline CDR1 and CDR2: SGHTA and FQGNSA. The CDR3 contains 16 residues. The CDR3 is CASSLARTSGEYEQFF. Written as DNA, the CDR3 is TGTGCCAGCAGCTTAGCGCGGACTAGCGGGGAGTATGAGCAGTTCTTC.

This clone has a single count. The chain is built from TRBV11-2 and TRBJ2-5, with D possibly TRBD2 on 5 matching bases. The CDR3 covers 14 residues. Between the trimmed V and J ends, which lost 3 bases and 4 bases, there was a span of 12 bases. Germline values: CDR1 SGHAT, CDR2 FQNNGV. The CDR3 bases are TGTGCCAGCAGCTTGTGGGAGACCACAGAGACCCAGTACTTC. The encoded protein is CASSLWETTETQYF. The variable domain in full, completed from reference TRBV11-2 and TRBJ2-5, reads EAGVAQSPRYKIIEKRQSVAFWCNPISGHATLYWYQQILGQGPKLLIQFQNNGVVDDSQLPKDRFSAERLKGVDSTLKIQPAKLEDSAVYLCASSLWETTETQYFGPGTRLLVL.

J is TRBJ1-4 and V is TRBV19; D call uncertain. Germline CDR1 reads LNHDA; CDR2 reads SQIVND (reference sequence). The CDR3 runs to 15 residues. The germline V and J ends were trimmed by 1 base and 2 bases, with 8 bases remaining between them. The CDR3 spells CASSIVAGTNEKLFF. In DNA form, the CDR3 reads TGTGCCAGTAGTATAGTCGCCGGGACTAATGAAAAACTGTTTTTT.

This chain links TRBV27 with TRBJ1-5; weak D call: TRBD1 (6 bases). With 2 bases removed from V and 5 bases from J, the gap between germline ends came to 10 bases. CDR3 length: 14 amino acids. From germline, CDR1 is MNHEY and CDR2 SMNVEV (reference sequence). The CDR3 nucleotides are TGTGCCAGCAGTTTAGACAGGACCTATCAGCCCCAGCATTTT. Protein sequence: CASSLDRTYQPQHF.

The chain is built from TRBV9 and TRBJ2-6, with D uncertain. Looked up from germline, CDR1 is SGDLS and CDR2 is YYNGEE. V was clipped by 0 bases and J by 1 base, with 5 bases between them. The CDR3 consists of 15 residues. CDR3 coding DNA: TGTGCCAGCAGCGTAGCCCGGTCTGGGGCCAACGTCCTGACTTTC. Translating gives CASSVARSGANVLTF.

This chain joins TRBV4-1 and TRBJ2-5; TRBD1 agrees at 7 bases. The CDR3 is 16 amino acids. Germline CDR1 and CDR2: MGHRA and YSYEKL. The J segment lost 0 bases and the V segment lost 2 bases, leaving 6 bases of the junction unmatched. CDR3 protein: CASSQTGTAYQETQYF. CDR3 in DNA: TGCGCCAGCAGCCAAACAGGGACAGCGTACCAAGAGACCCAGTACTTC.

This clone has more than one count but fewer than ten. V is TRBV9 and J is TRBJ2-2, with 8 bases lining up with TRBD1. This CDR3 is 14 amino acids long. V lost 3 bases to trimming and J lost 5 bases; unmatched junction nucleotides: 3. Germline V gene data show CDR1 as SGDLS and CDR2 as YYNGEE. CDR3 sequence: CASSGTGLTGELFF. The CDR3 DNA reads TGTGCCAGCAGCGGGACAGGGCTGACCGGGGAGCTGTTTTTT.

This chain joins TRBV7-7 and TRBJ2-1; no firm D call. The V end was cut by 5 bases, the J end by 4 bases, with 15 bases between. The CDR3 runs to 15 residues. Germline values: CDR1 SSHAT, CDR2 FNYEAQ (reference sequence). The CDR3 nucleotides read TGTGCCAGCAGCCCTACTGTCACCTATTACAATGAGCAGTTCTTC. This translates into CASSPTVTYYNEQFF.

The J gene is TRBJ2-2, the V gene TRBV27; no reliable D call. Germline V gene lookup returns CDR1 MNHEY and CDR2 SMNVEV (reference sequence). Trimming cost V 3 bases and J 7 bases, with 3 bases left between them. This CDR3 contains 11 residues. The CDR3 DNA reads TGTGCCAGCAGTTTGAGCGGGGAGCTGTTTTTT. Translated, it gives CASSLSGELFF.

The chain links TRBV11-2 to TRBJ2-7, with a tentative D call TRBD2 (5 bases). The CDR3 runs to 16 residues. Germline CDR1 reads SGHAT; CDR2 reads FQNNGV. The V gene lost 1 base and the J gene lost 2 bases, with 15 bases spanning the gap. CDR3 nucleotide sequence: TGTGCCAGCAGCTTAGTTTACGGGGAAAGACCCTACGAGCAGTACTTC. Protein product: CASSLVYGERPYEQYF.

This clone was picked up a small number of times. The rearrangement joins TRBV6-1 to TRBJ1-6; D gene unclear. In germline, CDR1 is MNHNS, CDR2 SASEGT. The CDR3 has 14 residues. Trimming took off 3 bases at V and 7 bases at J, with 10 bases between the two ends. The CDR3 bases are TGTGCCAGCAGTGATGGGCAGGAAAATTCACCCCTCCACTTT. It codes for CASSDGQENSPLHF.

V gene TRBV10-3 combines with J gene TRBJ2-1; D is unclear. CDR3 length: 12 residues. V lost 5 bases, J lost 10 bases, and 12 bases lay in between. Germline values: CDR1 ENHRY, CDR2 SYGVKD. CDR3 residues: CAISISSGEQFF. The CDR3 coding sequence is TGTGCCATCAGTATTTCGTCAGGCGAGCAGTTCTTC.

This clone was detected once. The rearrangement links TRBV2 to TRBJ2-7; maybe TRBD1 (6 bases). Germline V gene sequence: CDR1 SNHLY, CDR2 FYNNEI. There are 13 residues in the CDR3. V lost 7 bases and J 5 bases, leaving 15 bases between the germline ends. CDR3 DNA sequence: TGTGCCAGCACCAGGACAGAAGTACACGAGCAGTACTTC. Protein: CASTRTEVHEQYF.

Only one count was recorded for this clone. The rearrangement uses TRBV9 and TRBJ1-1; D remains ambiguous. CDR1 SGDLS and CDR2 YYNGEE come from the germline V gene. The ends were cut back, 2 bases at V and 4 bases at J, with 9 bases in the middle. This CDR3 comprises 13 residues. Written as DNA, the CDR3 is TGTGCCAGCAGCGTGTTCATGGCCACTGAAGCTTTCTTT. Protein sequence: CASSVFMATEAFF.

The chain couples TRBV5-1 to TRBJ2-2, with D possibly TRBD2 on 6 matching bases. Germline CDR1 and CDR2: SGHRS and YFSETQ. The ends were cut back, 4 bases at V and 1 base at J, with 11 bases in the middle. The length of the CDR3 is 15 residues. CDR3 residues: CASSPGLMNTGELFF. DNA for the CDR3: TGCGCCAGCAGCCCGGGACTGATGAACACCGGGGAGCTGTTTTTT.

This clone showed up just a few times. The V gene is TRBV7-3, the J gene TRBJ1-1, with D unresolved. This CDR3 has 13 residues. V was shortened by 3 bases and J by 1 base, with 6 bases between the two germline ends. Germline lookup yields CDR1 SGHTA and CDR2 FQGTGA. CDR3 nucleotide sequence: TGTGCCAGCAGCTTGGCACCGAACACTGAAGCTTTCTTT. Translation gives CASSLAPNTEAFF.

This chain uses TRBV21-1 with TRBJ2-3; the DNA was not compared with TRBD2, the D call given in the table. TRBV21-1 is deemed a pseudogene. CDR3 size: 16 residues. The CDR3 spells CASSKGPAGGTDTQYF. CDR3 in DNA: TGTGCCAGCAGCAAAGGCCCAGCGGGGGGCACAGATACGCAGTATTTT.

As regards this clone: One end of the junction does not line up with germline, which may come from a read error. Here the CDR3 DNA reads TGTTCCAGCAGCTTAGTTCCGCGGGGCTATGGCTACACCTTC. It codes for CSSSLVPRGYGYTF. This chain connects TRBV7-9 to TRBJ1-2; D call uncertain. The CDR3 is 14 amino acids. CDR1 is SEHNR and CDR2 is FQNEAQ in the germline V gene (reference sequence). Drawing the rest from reference TRBV7-9 and TRBJ1-2, the complete variable domain is DTGVSQNPRHKITKRGQNVTFRCDPISEHNRLYWYRQTLGQGPEFLTYFQNEAQLEKSRLLSDRFSAERPKGSFSTLEIQRTEQGDSAMYLCSSSLVPRGYGYTFGSGTRLTVV.

The chain uses TRBV19 and TRBJ2-3, with 7 bases identical to TRBD2. The germline V gene has CDR1 LNHDA and CDR2 SQIVND (reference sequence). There are 17 residues in the CDR3. Trimming at V came to 5 bases and at J to 0 bases, leaving 11 bases not matched to a gene. The CDR3: CASSPNWGGLSTDTQYF. The DNA for the CDR3 is TGTGCCAGTAGTCCGAATTGGGGGGGACTTAGCACAGATACGCAGTATTTT.

The DNA for the CDR3 is TGTGCCAGCAGTAGGCTTTCCTGGGGGCAGCGCGAAAATAATCAGCCCCAGCATTTT. It encodes CASSRLSWGQRENNQPQHF. The rearrangement uses TRBV27 and TRBJ1-5; possibly TRBD1 for D (6 bases). The V end lost 5 bases, the J end lost 4 bases, and 27 bases lay between the germline ends. Germline V gene sequence: CDR1 MNHEY, CDR2 SMNVEV (reference sequence). The CDR3 runs to 19 residues.

The J gene is TRBJ2-3, the V gene TRBV18, with D unclear. V lost 4 bases and J lost 5, with 4 bases in between. This CDR3 comprises 11 residues. Germline V CDR1 and CDR2: KGHSH, LQKENI. The CDR3 region is CASSLQDTQYF. In DNA, the CDR3 is TGTGCCAGCTCACTTCAAGATACGCAGTATTTT.